This entry describes one TCR beta chain. Its specificity is not known. This record comes from a study of cytomegalovirus exposure and HLA in healthy donors. Findings and caveats of the study: Prior analysis indicated that the majority of TCR beta V segments exhibited productivity approximately 87% or approximately 30% of the time. The classifier reportedly diagnosed cytomegalovirus status with high specificity and sensitivity. Cytomegalovirus association was assigned to approximately 180 TCR beta chains. In a later analysis, common viral pathogens appeared linked to several of the most significant clusters.

Trimming pared 5 bases from V and 7 bases from J, leaving 18 bases between. Germline CDR1 SEHNR, CDR2 FQNEAQ (reference sequence). CDR3 size: 14 residues. The PCR was carried out with 60 Vbeta primers and 13 Jbeta primers. The assay was immunoSEQ multiplex PCR, and TCRdb's table has in-frame clones only and misses some. This sample carries about 130,000 clones, about 74% of them seen once, and the ten largest clones take almost 6%. This sequence was found in a woman aged 45 to 65 in good health and CMV-seropositive. The sample comprised PBMCs. The gene calls are TRBV7-9 and TRBJ2-7; D call uncertain. CDR3 coding DNA: TGTGCCAGCAGCCAATTGCTAACCGTCCCGGAGCAGTACTTC. Translated, it gives CASSQLLTVPEQYF.